Presented here are 10 T cell receptor beta chains from one specimen sequenced in a study of human T cells and chemical hapten exposure (dated by TCRdb to the early 2020s). Library prep was done by RACE. Sequencer: NextSeq 500. The public reads were reanalyzed by TCRdb: fastp trimming at Q25, MiXCR alignment, in-frame beta chains only. Rows merge per CDR3 protein into single entries with the most common DNA and genes. This sample has roughly 88,000 distinct CDR3 sequences in its table, and roughly 9.1% of those were observed once. The ten biggest clones cover around 3.6% of the sample. This specimen's time point label, per the study, means: pre-sensitization, week 0. Sample treatment or condition, as interpreted from the label and publication: therapeutic diphenylcyclopropenone sensitization with weekly scalp DPC. Sequencing was performed on whole blood, taken in connection with sensitization to the hapten diphenylcyclopropenone (DPC). Receptors originate from a woman aged 40 to 49 with alopecia areata. Some clones in this sample may be carry-over from other donors' samples.

This clonotype was seen more than once but under ten times. The gene calls are TRBV7-9 and TRBJ1-4; perhaps TRBD1 as D (5 bases). With 4 bases removed from V and 8 bases from J, the gap between germline ends came to 14 bases. CDR1 is SEHNR, CDR2 FQNEAQ, per germline (reference sequence). This CDR3 spans 14 amino acids. The CDR3, as DNA: TGTGCCAGCAGCTGGCAGGGAGTCAGAGAAAAACTGTTTTTT. This encodes CASSWQGVREKLFF.

CDR3 residues: CASRMGAAQPQHF. The DNA of the CDR3 is TGTGCCAGCAGGATGGGAGCAGCTCAGCCCCAGCATTTT. The rearrangement links TRBV12-3 or TRBV12-4 to TRBJ1-5; D unclear. CDR3 length equals 13 residues. Trimming left V 6 bases short and J 6 bases short, with 12 bases between.

This clonotype was recorded a few times. The chain uses TRBV6-2 or TRBV6-3 and TRBJ2-3, with D uncertain. The germline gives CDR1 MNHEY, CDR2 SVGEGT. The CDR3 spans 13 residues. V lost 5 bases to trimming and J lost 6 bases, with 12 bases between them. This CDR3 is CASSIRPPDTQYF. CDR3 nucleotides: TGTGCCAGCAGTATACGGCCCCCGGATACGCAGTATTTT.

The chain has TRBV20-1 and TRBJ2-7; D gene ambiguous. V was clipped by 4 bases and J by 7 bases, with 17 bases between them. This CDR3 contains 13 residues. Germline V lookup: CDR1 DFQATT, CDR2 SNEGSKA (reference sequence). The CDR3 reads CSATYPRTLEQYF. In DNA form, the CDR3 reads TGCAGTGCTACCTACCCCAGGACCCTGGAGCAGTACTTC.

The gene calls are TRBV7-9 and TRBJ2-7; 7 nucleotides line up with TRBD1. With V trimmed by 0 bases and J by 11 bases, 10 bases remained unmatched. The CDR3 spans 14 residues. The germline V gene has CDR1 SEHNR and CDR2 FQNEAQ (reference sequence). The CDR3 DNA reads as TGTGCCAGCAGCTTAGCGTTTGGGACAGCCTCGAAGTACTTC. Translating gives CASSLAFGTASKYF.

This clonotype was seen at least ten times. The J gene is TRBJ2-3, the V gene TRBV6-2 or TRBV6-3; 8 bases are a match to TRBD1. The V gene end was trimmed by 4 bases and the J gene end by 4 bases; junction bases not matched to a gene: 10. Per the germline V gene, CDR1 is MNHEY and CDR2 is SVGEGT. The CDR3 totals 16 residues. The CDR3 DNA reads as TGTGCCAGCAGTTTTGGACAGGGCTTACCGTCAGATACGCAGTATTTT. Its protein is CASSFGQGLPSDTQYF.

CDR3 DNA sequence: TGTGCCAGCAGCCCGGCCAGGACGAACACTGAAGCTTTCTTT. This gives the protein CASSPARTNTEAFF. The chain recombines TRBV6-2 or TRBV6-3 with TRBJ1-1; D is unresolved. V was shortened by 6 bases and J by 1 base, with 12 bases between the two germline ends. CDR1 is MNHEY, CDR2 SVGEGT, per germline. The CDR3 sequence is 14 residues long.

This clonotype turned up a few times. In nucleotides, the CDR3 is TGCAGCGTGAGTGACAGGACGGGAGGCTACACCTTC. It codes for CSVSDRTGGYTF. The genes are TRBV29-1 and TRBJ1-2; possibly TRBD1 for D (6 bases). This CDR3 comprises 12 residues. The germline CDR1 and CDR2 sequences are SQVTM and ANQGSEA. V shed 6 bases and J shed 8 bases, with 16 bases lying between them.

This clonotype was counted many times. The chain couples TRBV24-1 to TRBJ2-2; 8 nucleotides align to TRBD1. This CDR3 region has 15 residues. CDR1 and CDR2 (germline): KGHDR, SFDVKD. V lost 4 bases and J lost 4; bases outside the gene matches: 4. CDR3 nucleotide sequence: TGTGCCACCAGTGAAAGGACAGGGCCCACCGGGGAGCTGTTTTTT. It codes for CATSERTGPTGELFF.

Points on this clonotype: A read error is possible here, since a much larger clone lies one base away. V usage is TRBV6-6 and J usage is TRBJ1-6; 8 bases are a match to TRBD1. The junction had 8 bases not matched to a gene; V was cut back by 8 bases and J by 5 bases. This CDR3 contains 15 residues. Germline-derived CDR1 and CDR2 are MNHNY and SVGAGI (reference sequence). CDR3 DNA sequence: TGTGCCAGCGGTGCCACAGGGGGGAATAATTCACCCCTCCACTTT. It translates to CASGATGGNNSPLHF.